Each of the 16 T cell receptor beta chains below was sequenced from the same sample in a study of cytomegalovirus exposure and HLA in healthy donors. The PCR made use of 60 Vbeta and 13 Jbeta primers. The repertoire was sequenced with immunoSEQ multiplex PCR; TCRdb's copy has only in-frame clones and lacks some. Of 150,000 or so clones in the sample, roughly four fifths were seen once. The specimen was PBMCs. These receptors were obtained from a man aged 30-40 years in good health and CMV-seropositive.

The chain couples TRBV5-1 to TRBJ2-7; 8 bases map to TRBD1. The CDR3 extends over 14 amino acids. V shed 4 bases, J shed 3 bases, and the junction held 6 bases outside the gene matches. Germline V gene lookup returns CDR1 SGHRS and CDR2 YFSETQ. The CDR3 sequence is CASSPGQDLYEQYF. The CDR3 DNA reads TGCGCCAGCAGCCCGGGACAGGACCTCTACGAGCAGTACTTC.

The CDR3 loop reads CASSIQGSISGNTIYF. The CDR3 DNA is TGTGCCAGTAGTATTCAGGGGTCGATCTCTGGAAACACCATATATTTT. This chain joins TRBV19 and TRBJ1-3, with a possible D match to TRBD1 (6 bases). Trimming shortened V by 3 bases and J by 0 bases, and 12 bases separated the two germline ends. This CDR3 has 16 amino acids. The germline CDR1 and CDR2 sequences are LNHDA and SQIVND (reference sequence). The variable domain in full, completed from reference TRBV19 and TRBJ1-3, reads DGGITQSPKYLFRKEGQNVTLSCEQNLNHDAMYWYRQDPGQGLRLIYYSQIVNDFQKGDIAEGYSVSREKKESFPLTVTSAQKNPTAFYLCASSIQGSISGNTIYFGEGSWLTVV.

The chain is built from TRBV2 and TRBJ2-3; the D gene is possibly TRBD2 (7 bases). Between the trimmed V and J ends, which lost 4 bases and 6 bases, there was a span of 20 bases. The CDR3 covers 16 residues. The germline CDR1 and CDR2 sequences are SNHLY and FYNNEI. The CDR3 is CASSALGGGGLDTQYF. The CDR3 nucleotides are TGTGCCAGCAGTGCGCTTGGAGGGGGGGGCTTGGATACGCAGTATTTT.

The chain joins TRBV7-8 to TRBJ1-2, with D unresolved. Germline loops: CDR1 SGHVS, CDR2 FQNEAQ. This CDR3 region has 14 residues. The V gene lost 5 bases and the J gene lost 4 bases, with 14 bases spanning the gap. The CDR3 DNA reads TGTGCCAGCAGCCCCTCTGAGCGGGCCTATGGCTACACCTTC. This translates into CASSPSERAYGYTF.

The chain recombines TRBV7-9 with TRBJ2-1, with 7 bases fitting TRBD1. Germline loops: CDR1 SEHNR, CDR2 FQNEAQ (reference sequence). CDR3 size: 15 residues. V lost 7 bases to trimming and J lost 0 bases; unmatched junction nucleotides: 6. CDR3 nucleotide sequence: TGTGCCAGCAACCCGACAGGGAACTCCTACAATGAGCAGTTCTTC. It encodes CASNPTGNSYNEQFF.

This chain links TRBV15 with TRBJ2-1; perhaps TRBD1 as D (5 bases). This CDR3 contains 15 residues. V lost 0 bases and J lost 7, with 13 bases in between. CDR1 is LNHNV, CDR2 YYDKDF, per germline (reference sequence). The CDR3 DNA sequence: TGTGCCACCAGCAGAGAACCGGCCCCAGGGAATGAGCAGTTCTTC. Encoded protein: CATSREPAPGNEQFF.

V gene TRBV7-8 combines with J gene TRBJ1-2, with D maybe TRBD1 (6 bases). Germline CDR1 is SGHVS and CDR2 is FQNEAQ. The germline V and J ends were trimmed by 2 bases and 8 bases, with 15 bases remaining between them. CDR3 length: 14 amino acids. The DNA for the CDR3 is TGTGCCAGCAGCTTATACGAGAAGGGGGAAGGCTACACCTTC. This translates into CASSLYEKGEGYTF.

V and J are TRBV28 and TRBJ1-5, with unresolved D. Germline V CDR1 and CDR2: MDHEN, SYDVKM. V lost 10 bases and J 5 bases, leaving 12 bases between the germline ends. The CDR3 spans 12 residues. CDR3 DNA sequence: TGTGCCATCGGCGAGGAGGATCAGCCCCAGCATTTT. Translated: CAIGEEDQPQHF.

This chain uses TRBV7-2 with TRBJ1-5; a weak D match, TRBD1 (5 bases). V shed 3 bases and J shed 0 bases, with 12 bases lying between them. CDR3 length equals 16 residues. CDR1 is SGHTA and CDR2 is FQGNSA in the germline V gene. CDR3 sequence reads: CASSFGGGFSNQPQHF. CDR3 bases: TGTGCCAGCAGCTTTGGGGGGGGTTTTAGCAATCAGCCCCAGCATTTT.

About this clone: One end of the junction does not line up with germline, which may come from a read error. The chain uses TRBV30 and TRBJ1-1; D remains unclear. Looked up from germline, CDR1 is GTSNPN and CDR2 is SVGIG (reference sequence). The CDR3 consists of 12 residues. The CDR3 loop reads CAWSPSSGFKSF. As DNA, the CDR3 is TGTGCCTGGAGTCCAAGTTCCGGGTTCAAGAGCTTT.

The rearrangement uses TRBV11-2 and TRBJ1-2; D possibly corresponds to TRBD1 (5 bases). The CDR3 extends over 12 amino acids. Trimming cost V 5 bases and J 2 bases, with 6 bases left between them. Germline CDR1 reads SGHAT; CDR2 reads FQNNGV. The CDR3 spells CASSQGNYGYTF. The CDR3 DNA follows: TGTGCCAGCAGCCAGGGAAACTATGGCTACACCTTC.

This clone was found once. The chain carries TRBV7-9 and TRBJ2-1, with 8 nucleotides matching TRBD2. Germline trimming cut 5 bases from V and 2 bases from J; bases unmatched to any gene: 11. From germline, CDR1 is SEHNR and CDR2 FQNEAQ (reference sequence). The length of the CDR3 is 17 residues. The CDR3 DNA reads as TGTGCCAGCAGCCCCCAGGGGAGCGGGAGCACCTACAATGAGCAGTTCTTC. It is translated as CASSPQGSGSTYNEQFF. The full variable domain, rest sourced from reference TRBV7-9 and TRBJ2-1, is DTGVSQNPRHKITKRGQNVTFRCDPISEHNRLYWYRQTLGQGPEFLTYFQNEAQLEKSRLLSDRFSAERPKGSFSTLEIQRTEQGDSAMYLCASSPQGSGSTYNEQFFGPGTRLTVL.

This clone was picked up one time. The genes are TRBV5-4 and TRBJ2-3, with D tentatively TRBD2 (5 bases). The CDR3 consists of 15 residues. The germline V and J ends were trimmed by 2 bases and 0 bases, with 10 bases remaining between them. Germline CDR1 and CDR2: SGHNT and YYREEE (reference sequence). The CDR3 protein is CASSFGGRSTDTQYF. The CDR3 coding sequence is TGTGCCAGCAGCTTCGGCGGGCGGAGCACAGATACGCAGTATTTT.

This sequence joins TRBV5-1 and TRBJ2-5; tentatively, D is TRBD2 (6 bases). This CDR3 is built from 13 residues. The ends were cut back, 4 bases at V and 5 bases at J, with 12 bases in the middle. CDR1 SGHRS and CDR2 YFSETQ come from the germline V gene. The CDR3 loop is CASSRAGGETQYF. Here the CDR3 DNA reads TGCGCCAGCAGCCGGGCAGGAGGGGAGACCCAGTACTTC.

The chain carries TRBV7-9 and TRBJ2-7; D unclear. Germline loops: CDR1 SEHNR, CDR2 FQNEAQ (reference sequence). V lost 0 bases, J lost 8 bases, and 8 bases lay in between. The CDR3 consists of 12 residues. The CDR3 loop is CASSLARDQQYF. The DNA of the CDR3 is TGTGCCAGCAGCTTAGCGCGTGATCAGCAGTACTTC.

CDR3 residues: CASSPQSGGPGNEQFF. CDR3 nucleotide sequence: TGTGCCAGCAGCCCCCAAAGCGGGGGGCCGGGGAATGAGCAGTTCTTC. The V gene is TRBV7-3, the J gene TRBJ2-1, with 9 bases lining up with TRBD2. Germline V gives CDR1 SGHTA, CDR2 FQGTGA. The CDR3 loop spans 16 amino acids. The V segment lost 5 bases and the J segment 7 bases; nucleotides outside the gene matches: 12.